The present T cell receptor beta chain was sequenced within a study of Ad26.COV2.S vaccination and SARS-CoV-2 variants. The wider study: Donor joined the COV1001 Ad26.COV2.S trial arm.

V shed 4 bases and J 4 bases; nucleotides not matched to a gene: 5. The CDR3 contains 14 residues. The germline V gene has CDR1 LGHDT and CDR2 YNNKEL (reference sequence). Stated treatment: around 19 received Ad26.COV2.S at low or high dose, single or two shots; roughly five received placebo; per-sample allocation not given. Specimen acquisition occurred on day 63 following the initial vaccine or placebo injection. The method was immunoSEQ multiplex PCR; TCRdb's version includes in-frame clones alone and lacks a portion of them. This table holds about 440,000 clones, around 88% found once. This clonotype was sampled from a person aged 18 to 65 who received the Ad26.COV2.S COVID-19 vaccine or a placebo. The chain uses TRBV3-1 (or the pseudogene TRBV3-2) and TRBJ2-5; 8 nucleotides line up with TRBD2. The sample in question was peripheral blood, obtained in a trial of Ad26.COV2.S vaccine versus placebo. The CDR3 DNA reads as TGTGCCAGCAGCCCCGGGACTAGGGGAGAGACCCAGTACTTC. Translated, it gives CASSPGTRGETQYF.